This TCR beta chain was identified during a study of T cell responses to AZD1222 COVID-19 vaccine. Study conclusions and caveats: Nearly half of spike-specific TCRs reportedly target variant regions that are unmutated in the B.1.351 and B.1.1.7 variants. Baseline seropositives among AZD1222 recipients totaled only five to seven. Donors were mostly white British, more females; clonal diversity possibly underestimated.

Concerning this clone: As yet, its antigen is unknown.

Clones were read by immunoSEQ multiplex PCR, and TCRdb kept only the in-frame ones, dropping some. The sample lists approximately 140,000 clones; roughly nine tenths were seen once. The input for sequencing was peripheral blood, taken 28 days after the second AZD1222 dose. This sequence originates from an adult who received the AZD1222 COVID-19 vaccine.

CDR3 sequence reads: CASSRDSGPLTGELFF. CDR3 in DNA: TGTGCCAGCAGCCGGGACAGCGGTCCCCTCACCGGGGAGCTGTTTTTT. The rearrangement uses TRBV28 and TRBJ2-2, with 7 bases that match TRBD1. This CDR3 contains 16 residues. Unmatched junction bases numbered 11, after V lost 6 bases and J lost 4 bases. The germline gives CDR1 MDHEN, CDR2 SYDVKM.